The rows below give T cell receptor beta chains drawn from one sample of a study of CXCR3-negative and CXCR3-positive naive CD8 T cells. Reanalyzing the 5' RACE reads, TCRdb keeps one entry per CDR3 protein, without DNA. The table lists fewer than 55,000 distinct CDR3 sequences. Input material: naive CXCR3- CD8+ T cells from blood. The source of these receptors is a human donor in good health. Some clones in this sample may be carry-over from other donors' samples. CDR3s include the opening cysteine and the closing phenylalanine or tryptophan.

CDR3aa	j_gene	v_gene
CASSLRGPTEAFF	TRBJ1-1	TRBV5-1
CASSPDSSGNTIYF	TRBJ1-3	TRBV14
CASSRFASGGAKETQYF	TRBJ2-5	TRBV2
CASSISDRGNEQFF	TRBJ2-1	TRBV5-1
CASSPLAGAGYNEQFF	TRBJ2-1	TRBV27
CASSIGTLEQYF	TRBJ2-7	TRBV19
CASSLAGGLAFF	TRBJ1-1	TRBV7-6
CASTQGLARSYNEQFF	TRBJ2-1	TRBV28
CASRTTGDNTGELFF	TRBJ2-2	TRBV11-3
CASSLVRTNYGYTF	TRBJ1-2	TRBV28
CASSWRQGEQPQHF	TRBJ1-5	TRBV12-3/TRBV12-4
CASSQAGPRNEQFF	TRBJ2-1	TRBV4-1
CGGLAGGPFYEQYF	TRBJ2-7	TRBV20-1
CASSLDGPTGAFF	TRBJ1-1	TRBV25-1
CANSRPIPVRLNTEAFF	TRBJ1-1	TRBV10-1
CSARDIGVVSSYNEQFF	TRBJ2-1	TRBV20-1
CASSLYREGPGDTQYF	TRBJ2-3	TRBV5-1
CATSRRQQDNEQFF	TRBJ2-1	TRBV15
CASSYSAGENTEAFF	TRBJ1-1	TRBV6-5
CASSPLLAGRTYEQYF	TRBJ2-7	TRBV28
CASSSLFAGGLGEQFF	TRBJ2-1	TRBV28
CSVEGQSYEQYF	TRBJ2-7	TRBV29-1
CASSAGQGIGELFF	TRBJ2-2	TRBV6-4
CASNLGQGFQPQHF	TRBJ1-5	TRBV28
CASSADSEFETQYF	TRBJ2-5	TRBV5-1
CSVEWRAGELFF	TRBJ2-2	TRBV29-1
CASSPDPGGLYEQYF	TRBJ2-7	TRBV4-1